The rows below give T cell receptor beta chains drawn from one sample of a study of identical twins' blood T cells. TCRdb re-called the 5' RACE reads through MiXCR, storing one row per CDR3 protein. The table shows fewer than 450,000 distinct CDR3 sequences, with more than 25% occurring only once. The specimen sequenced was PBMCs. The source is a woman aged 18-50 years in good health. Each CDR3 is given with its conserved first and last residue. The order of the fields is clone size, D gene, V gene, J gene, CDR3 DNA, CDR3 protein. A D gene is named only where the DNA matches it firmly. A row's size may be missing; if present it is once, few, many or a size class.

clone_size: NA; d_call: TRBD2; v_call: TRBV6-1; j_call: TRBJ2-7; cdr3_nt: TGTGCCAGCAGTGACCCTAGCGGGGACTCCTACGAGCAGTACTTC; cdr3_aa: CASSDPSGDSYEQYF
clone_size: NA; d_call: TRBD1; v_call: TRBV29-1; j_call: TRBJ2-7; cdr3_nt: TGCAAGAGACCCCTGGGACAGATCGCCCACGAGCAGTACTTC; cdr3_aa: CKRPLGQIAHEQYF
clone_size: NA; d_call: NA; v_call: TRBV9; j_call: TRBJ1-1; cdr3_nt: TGTGCCAGCAGCGTAGACCCGAACGGGGTGAACACTGAAGCTTTCTTT; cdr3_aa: CASSVDPNGVNTEAFF
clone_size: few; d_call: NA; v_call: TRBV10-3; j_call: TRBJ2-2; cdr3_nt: TGTGCCATCAGAGACCACCCCTCAGGGAACACCGGGGAGCTGTTTTTT; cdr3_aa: CAIRDHPSGNTGELFF
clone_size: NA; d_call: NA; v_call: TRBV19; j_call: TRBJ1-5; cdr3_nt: TGTGCCAGTAGGAGTTCAAAGACCTGGGGTCAGCCCCAGCATTTT; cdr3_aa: CASRSSKTWGQPQHF
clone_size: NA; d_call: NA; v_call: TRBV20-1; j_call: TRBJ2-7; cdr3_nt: TGCAGTCTACGTAAGAACCGAGGGGGCTCCTACGAGCAGTACTTC; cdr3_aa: CSLRKNRGGSYEQYF
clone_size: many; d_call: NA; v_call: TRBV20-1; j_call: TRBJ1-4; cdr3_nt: TGCAGTGCTAGAGATATGCAATCAACTAATGAAAAACTGTTTTTT; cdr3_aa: CSARDMQSTNEKLFF
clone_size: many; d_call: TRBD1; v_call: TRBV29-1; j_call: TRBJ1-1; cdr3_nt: TGCAGCGCCCGGACAGGCTCTTATGCTTTCTTT; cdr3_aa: CSARTGSYAFF
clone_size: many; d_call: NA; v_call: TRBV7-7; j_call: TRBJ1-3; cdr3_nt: TGTGCCAGCAGCTTAAACTCTGGAAACACCATATATTTT; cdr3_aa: CASSLNSGNTIYF
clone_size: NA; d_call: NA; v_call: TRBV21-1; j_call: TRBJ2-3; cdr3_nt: TGTGCCAGCAGAGCGGGACAGGGTGGTCCAGATACGCAGTATTTT; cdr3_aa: CASRAGQGGPDTQYF